A single sample gave rise to the 32 T cell receptor beta chains below, sequenced in a study of blood T cell repertoires in COVID-19. The method was immunoSEQ multiplex PCR; TCRdb's version includes in-frame clones alone and lacks a portion of them. The repertoire holds roughly 110,000 clones, about 82% seen once, with more than 5% in the top ten. Sequencing was done on a sample of peripheral blood. All receptors derive from a man older than 75 with COVID-19, enrolled during active disease.

The chain employs TRBV27 and TRBJ2-7; possibly TRBD2 for D (5 bases). CDR1 is MNHEY, CDR2 SMNVEV, per germline (reference sequence). Trimming shortened V by 2 bases and J by 4 bases, and 15 bases separated the two germline ends. This CDR3 has 15 amino acids. The CDR3, as DNA: TGTGCCAGCAGTTTAACTCCCCGTAGCGTATACGAGCAGTACTTC. It encodes CASSLTPRSVYEQYF.

This clone appeared a few times. The V and J genes are TRBV2 and TRBJ1-1; D may be TRBD1 (5 bases). This CDR3 is built from 15 residues. Trimming took off 8 bases at V and 3 bases at J, with 19 bases between the two ends. The germline V gene encodes CDR1 SNHLY and CDR2 FYNNEI. The CDR3 here is CASWAPGGDHTEAFF. The DNA for the CDR3 is TGTGCCAGCTGGGCCCCCGGAGGGGATCACACTGAAGCTTTCTTT.

The rearrangement links TRBV10-2 to TRBJ2-5, with 12 bases identical to TRBD2. CDR3 size: 17 residues. Germline CDR1 reads WSHSY; CDR2 reads SAAADI. J gave up 2 bases and V 5 bases, and 9 bases lay outside the gene matches. CDR3 sequence (DNA): TGCGCCAGCAGTCCGCATGGACTAGCGGGATATCAAGAGACCCAGTACTTC. It yields the protein CASSPHGLAGYQETQYF.

The J gene is TRBJ2-1, the V gene TRBV3-1 (or the pseudogene TRBV3-2); TRBD2 matches 7 bases. Per the germline V gene, CDR1 is LGHDT and CDR2 is YNNKEL (reference sequence). J lost 12 bases, V lost 6 bases, and 11 bases had no gene match. The CDR3 is 13 residues long. The CDR3 reads CASRRGLEGSQFF. The CDR3 coding sequence is TGTGCCAGCAGGAGAGGACTAGAAGGATCGCAGTTCTTC.

The gene calls are TRBV2 and TRBJ2-7; D not resolved. Trimming took 3 bases from V and 2 from J, leaving 5 bases between them. The V gene's germline CDR1 is SNHLY and CDR2 FYNNEI. The CDR3 has 12 amino acids. The CDR3 protein is CASSDSPYEQYF. The CDR3 DNA sequence: TGTGCCAGCAGTGATAGTCCCTACGAGCAGTACTTC.

The genes are TRBV18 and TRBJ1-6; D perhaps matches TRBD1 (6 bases). Trimming took 3 bases from V and 10 from J, leaving 16 bases between them. Germline values: CDR1 KGHSH, CDR2 LQKENI. The CDR3 is 15 residues long. CDR3 sequence reads: CASSPPQGIGSPLHF. As DNA, the CDR3 is TGTGCCAGCTCACCCCCACAGGGAATAGGATCACCCCTCCACTTT.

This clone was counted only a few times. V gene TRBV6-5 combines with J gene TRBJ2-4; 10 bases match TRBD2. The CDR3 loop spans 15 amino acids. The V gene end was trimmed by 4 bases and the J gene end by 7 bases; junction bases not matched to a gene: 7. CDR1 is MNHEY, CDR2 SVGAGI, per germline. This CDR3 reads CASSSSGRAENIQYF. CDR3 nucleotide sequence: TGTGCCAGCAGTTCCAGCGGGAGGGCCGAGAACATTCAGTACTTC.

V usage is TRBV27 and J usage is TRBJ2-1, with 7 positions matching TRBD2. Unmatched junction bases numbered 5, after V lost 5 bases and J lost 1 base. Germline CDR1 and CDR2: MNHEY and SMNVEV (reference sequence). This CDR3 is 15 amino acids long. The CDR3 region has the DNA TGTGCCAGCAGTCTATTAGCGGGTTCCTACAATGAGCAGTTCTTC. This translates into CASSLLAGSYNEQFF.

The CDR3 sequence is CASSLGGLAGGPGETQYF. The CDR3 coding sequence is TGTGCCAGCAGCCTAGGCGGACTAGCGGGAGGGCCGGGGGAGACCCAGTACTTC. This chain connects TRBV7-2 to TRBJ2-5, with 15 bases aligning to TRBD2. The CDR3 is 18 residues long. The trim removed 5 bases at V and 5 bases at J, leaving 12 bases unmatched. Germline CDR1 reads SGHTA; CDR2 reads FQGNSA.

The V gene is TRBV18, the J gene TRBJ1-5, with 10 bases identical to TRBD1. Trimming cost V 4 bases and J 4 bases; bases outside gene matches: 4. The CDR3 has 15 amino acids. Germline V lookup: CDR1 KGHSH, CDR2 LQKENI. The CDR3 sequence: CASSLLGQGNQPQHF. The CDR3 nucleotides read TGTGCCAGCTCACTGTTGGGACAGGGGAATCAGCCCCAGCATTTT.

This chain links TRBV9 with TRBJ2-6; TRBD1 is a possible D gene (6 bases). CDR1 is SGDLS and CDR2 is YYNGEE in the germline V gene. Trimming took 4 bases from V and 3 from J, leaving 11 bases between them. The length of the CDR3 is 15 residues. CDR3 DNA: TGTGCCAGCAGCCAACAGGGTAATGGGGCCAACGTCCTGACTTTC. Amino acid sequence: CASSQQGNGANVLTF.

The chain recombines TRBV27 with TRBJ1-5; weak D call: TRBD1 (5 bases). Trimming removed 3 bases from V and 7 bases from J, with 16 bases in between. There are 15 residues in the CDR3. Germline V CDR1 and CDR2: MNHEY, SMNVEV (reference sequence). The CDR3 reads CASSFNGGIGQPQHF. CDR3 nucleotide sequence: TGTGCCAGCAGTTTCAACGGGGGGATCGGACAGCCCCAGCATTTT.

This chain joins TRBV9 and TRBJ1-1; a weak D match, TRBD1 (5 bases). The CDR3 length is 14 residues. Trimming pared 2 bases from V and 1 base from J, leaving 9 bases between. Germline CDR1 is SGDLS and CDR2 is YYNGEE. The CDR3 region has the DNA TGTGCCAGCAGCGTGCAGGGCGGGAACACTGAAGCTTTCTTT. It encodes CASSVQGGNTEAFF.

The chain carries TRBV4-2 and TRBJ2-7; TRBD2 matches at 9 bases. The V gene's germline CDR1 is LGHNA and CDR2 YNFKEQ. V dropped 0 bases and J dropped 1; count of bases not matched to a gene: 10. This CDR3 is 18 amino acids long. CDR3 residues: CASSQDVPSGILSYEQYF. The CDR3 DNA reads TGTGCCAGCAGCCAAGATGTTCCTAGCGGGATCTTGTCCTACGAGCAGTACTTC.

A single count supports this clone. The chain carries TRBV3-1 (or the pseudogene TRBV3-2) and TRBJ2-3; D is ambiguous. The CDR3 runs 14 residues. CDR1 and CDR2 (germline): LGHDT, YNNKEL (reference sequence). The V and J ends lost 4 bases and 0 bases respectively, with 8 bases between them. CDR3 coding DNA: TGTGCCAGCAGCCTCGCCGGGAGCACAGATACGCAGTATTTT. Its translation: CASSLAGSTDTQYF.

The V gene is TRBV16, the J gene TRBJ2-7; 14 bases align to TRBD2. J lost 5 bases, V lost 5 bases, and 11 bases had no gene match. CDR3 size: 17 residues. The germline CDR1 and CDR2 sequences are KGHSY and FQNENV. The CDR3 DNA reads as TGTGCCAGCAGCGTTCGAACGACTAGCGGGAGGGTCCACGAGCAGTACTTC. Translated: CASSVRTTSGRVHEQYF.

The chain has TRBV29-1 and TRBJ2-4; a weak D match, TRBD1 (5 bases). The CDR3 loop spans 14 amino acids. Between the trimmed V and J ends, which lost 3 bases and 4 bases, there was a span of 13 bases. In germline, CDR1 is SQVTM, CDR2 ANQGSEA. In DNA form, the CDR3 reads TGCAGCGTTGATCTTGGCCAGGGAAAAAACATTCAGTACTTC. This encodes CSVDLGQGKNIQYF.

The V call is TRBV4-1, the J call TRBJ2-1, with D possibly matching TRBD2 (6 bases). V dropped 4 bases and J dropped 1 base, with 17 bases sitting between them. Germline V gene sequence: CDR1 MGHRA, CDR2 YSYEKL. CDR3 size: 17 residues. In nucleotides, the CDR3 is TGCGCCAGCAGCCCTGGTTTAGCGGTGGGTTCCTACAATGAGCAGTTCTTC. This encodes CASSPGLAVGSYNEQFF.

The V gene is TRBV4-2, the J gene TRBJ2-1, with a tentative D call TRBD1 (6 bases). The V end lost 1 base, the J end lost 0 bases, and 10 bases lay between the germline ends. The CDR3 is 16 residues long. Germline assignment: CDR1 LGHNA and CDR2 YNFKEQ. CDR3 amino acids: CASSQGGQSSYNEQFF. The CDR3 DNA reads as TGTGCCAGCAGCCAAGGTGGACAGAGCTCCTACAATGAGCAGTTCTTC.

The chain couples TRBV11-2 to TRBJ2-3; 14 bases agree with TRBD2. The junction had 8 bases not matched to a gene; V was cut back by 8 bases and J by 4 bases. The germline CDR1 and CDR2 sequences are SGHAT and FQNNGV. This CDR3 is 16 amino acids long. DNA of the CDR3: TGTGCCAGCGGGCCCCGGACTAGCGGGAGGCCAGATACGCAGTATTTT. The encoded protein is CASGPRTSGRPDTQYF. The whole variable domain, filled in from reference TRBV11-2 and TRBJ2-3, reads EAGVAQSPRYKIIEKRQSVAFWCNPISGHATLYWYQQILGQGPKLLIQFQNNGVVDDSQLPKDRFSAERLKGVDSTLKIQPAKLEDSAVYLCASGPRTSGRPDTQYFGPGTRLTVL.

The chain links TRBV10-3 to TRBJ2-7; no definite D call. Trimming took 3 bases from V and 4 from J, leaving 10 bases between them. Germline assignment: CDR1 ENHRY and CDR2 SYGVKD. The CDR3 runs to 13 residues. CDR3 sequence: CAISDGTAYEQYF. The CDR3 nucleotides are TGTGCCATCAGTGATGGTACAGCATACGAGCAGTACTTC.

This chain uses TRBV15 with TRBJ1-4; D is uncertain. V was clipped by 0 bases and J by 4 bases, with 9 bases between them. The CDR3 has 15 amino acids. Germline assignment: CDR1 LNHNV and CDR2 YYDKDF (reference sequence). Here the CDR3 reads CATSRDGQLNEKLFF. The CDR3 nucleotides are TGTGCCACCAGCAGAGATGGGCAGCTTAATGAAAAACTGTTTTTT.

V is TRBV29-1 and J is TRBJ2-5, with 9 bases lining up with TRBD2. V lost 4 bases and J lost 0; bases outside the gene matches: 0. The germline gives CDR1 SQVTM, CDR2 ANQGSEA. The CDR3 length is 13 residues. CDR3 loop: CSVGTSDQETQYF. In nucleotides, the CDR3 is TGCAGCGTTGGGACTAGCGACCAAGAGACCCAGTACTTC.

The chain links TRBV19 to TRBJ2-5; D might be TRBD1 (5 bases). Germline CDR1 LNHDA, CDR2 SQIVND (reference sequence). The CDR3 totals 13 residues. V was trimmed by 4 bases and J by 3 bases, leaving 9 bases between them. The CDR3 bases are TGTGCCAGTAGTAGACAGTTAAAAGAGACCCAGTACTTC. Amino acid sequence: CASSRQLKETQYF.

This clone was counted only a few times. Different DNA sequences within this sample yield the same CDR3. J is TRBJ2-7 and V is TRBV18; D is ambiguous. The CDR3 is 12 amino acids. The germline V gene encodes CDR1 KGHSH and CDR2 LQKENI. Trimming stripped 3 bases from V and 3 bases from J, with 6 bases between. The CDR3 DNA reads TGTGCCAGCTCACCTTCTAACTACGAGCAGTACTTC. Protein sequence: CASSPSNYEQYF.

The V gene is TRBV28, the J gene TRBJ1-1; possibly TRBD1 for D (6 bases). Trimming removed 7 bases from V and 4 bases from J, with 10 bases in between. Germline V CDR1 and CDR2: MDHEN, SYDVKM. CDR3 size: 12 residues. The DNA of the CDR3 is TGTGCCAGCAACACAGGGTCCACTGAAGCTTTCTTT. Its protein product is CASNTGSTEAFF.

The rearrangement links TRBV7-9 to TRBJ2-7; 13 bases are a match to TRBD2. Germline trimming cut 5 bases from V and 3 bases from J; bases unmatched to any gene: 4. Germline-derived CDR1 and CDR2 are SEHNR and FQNEAQ (reference sequence). This CDR3 spans 15 amino acids. The CDR3 sequence: CASSGRTSGSYEQYF. CDR3 nucleotide sequence: TGTGCCAGCAGCGGAAGGACTAGCGGGAGCTACGAGCAGTACTTC. Full variable domain (outside the CDR3, taken from reference TRBV7-9 and TRBJ2-7): DTGVSQNPRHKITKRGQNVTFRCDPISEHNRLYWYRQTLGQGPEFLTYFQNEAQLEKSRLLSDRFSAERPKGSFSTLEIQRTEQGDSAMYLCASSGRTSGSYEQYFGPGTRLTVT.

For the CDR3, the DNA is TGCGCCAGCAGTCCTGGGCTAGCGGGGCCGACAGATACGCAGTATTTT. This gives the protein CASSPGLAGPTDTQYF. This chain uses TRBV5-1 with TRBJ2-3, with 9 bases aligning to TRBD2. The CDR3 runs to 16 residues. Germline CDR1 SGHRS, CDR2 YFSETQ. Trimming took 5 bases from V and 3 from J; bases not matched to a gene: 10.

The chain has TRBV5-1 and TRBJ1-1; D is undetermined. The V gene lost 2 bases and the J gene lost 7 bases, with 12 bases spanning the gap. Germline V lookup: CDR1 SGHRS, CDR2 YFSETQ. This CDR3 contains 13 residues. The CDR3 DNA reads TGCGCCAGCAGCTTAGGATCGGGAGATGAAGCTTTCTTT. Its protein product is CASSLGSGDEAFF.

This chain links TRBV6-2 or TRBV6-3 with TRBJ1-2; the D is unclear. The CDR3 runs to 14 residues. Germline lookup yields CDR1 MNHEY and CDR2 SVGEGT. V was cut by 6 bases and J by 3 bases, with 14 bases left in between. CDR3 region: CASSLGGPDYGYTF. CDR3 coding DNA: TGTGCCAGCAGCCTCGGCGGTCCGGACTATGGCTACACCTTC.

The V call is TRBV9, the J call TRBJ2-5, with D possibly matching TRBD2 (6 bases). Trimming shortened V by 3 bases and J by 5 bases, and 14 bases separated the two germline ends. CDR1 SGDLS and CDR2 YYNGEE come from the germline V gene. CDR3 size: 14 residues. This chain's CDR3 is CASSGGLEGETQYF. Here the CDR3 DNA reads TGTGCCAGCAGCGGCGGACTGGAGGGGGAGACCCAGTACTTC.

The CDR3 here is CASSLTAQTSYEQYF. In DNA, the CDR3 is TGTGCCAGCAGTCTTACGGCACAGACCTCCTACGAGCAGTACTTC. V is TRBV6-5 and J is TRBJ2-7; D not resolved. CDR1 is MNHEY, CDR2 SVGAGI, per germline. The germline V and J ends were trimmed by 5 bases and 0 bases, with 14 bases remaining between them. This CDR3 contains 15 residues.